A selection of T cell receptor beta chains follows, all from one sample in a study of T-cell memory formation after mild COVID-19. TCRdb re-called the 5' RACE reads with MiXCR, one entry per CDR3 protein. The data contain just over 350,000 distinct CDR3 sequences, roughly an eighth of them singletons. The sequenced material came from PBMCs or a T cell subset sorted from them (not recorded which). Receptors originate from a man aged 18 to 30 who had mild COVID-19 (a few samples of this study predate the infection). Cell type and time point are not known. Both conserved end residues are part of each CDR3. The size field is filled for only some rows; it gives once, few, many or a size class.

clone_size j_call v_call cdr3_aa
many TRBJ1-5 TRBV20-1 CSARFGVWGQGVPPQHF
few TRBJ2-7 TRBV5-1 CASSFSGGLGNEQYF
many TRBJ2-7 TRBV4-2 CASSQDLAGGYEQYF
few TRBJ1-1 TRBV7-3 CASSLGPYRDEGEAFF
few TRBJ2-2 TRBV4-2 CASSQDLLNTGELFF
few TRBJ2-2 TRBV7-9 CASNSRVSGTGELFF
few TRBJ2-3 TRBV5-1 CASSSDRPTDTQYF
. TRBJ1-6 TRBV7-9 CAGGLNYNSPLHF
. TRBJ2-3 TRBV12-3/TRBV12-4 CASSQLAGGWGTQYF
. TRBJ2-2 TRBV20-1 CSAPGPYTGELFF
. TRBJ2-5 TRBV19 CASSIDGLAGIGETQYF
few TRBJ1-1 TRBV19 CASSILPGLNTEAFF
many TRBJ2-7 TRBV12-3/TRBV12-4 CASSWGALSYEQYF
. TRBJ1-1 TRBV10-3 CAATGQEGRFDTEAFF
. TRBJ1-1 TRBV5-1 CASSFEGDLAFF
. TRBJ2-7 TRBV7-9 CASSLSQGLSYEQYF
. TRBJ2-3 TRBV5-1 CASSLVVGDTQYF
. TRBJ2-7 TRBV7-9 CASSLGIRGSEQYF
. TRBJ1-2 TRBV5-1 CASSLDGSSFYGYTF
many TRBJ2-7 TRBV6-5 CASSYGQGSYEQYF
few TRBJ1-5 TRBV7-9 CASSFGTDQPQHF
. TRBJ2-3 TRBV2 CASRPYYASGGGDTQYF